This T cell receptor (beta chain) was found in a study of graft-versus-host responses after intestinal transplantation. Study-wide context: Transplant recipients had multivisceral, liver-intestinal, or isolated intestinal grafts. Every one of the recipients received anti-thymocyte globulin induction and afterwards took tacrolimus and steroids for approximately 3 years. Study findings and constraints: Patients with graft-donor T cell macrochimerism had high graft-versus-host to host-versus-graft clonal ratios in allografts. Researchers found peak circulating GvH clone levels linked to early post-transplant HvG declines.

Clones were read by immunoSEQ multiplex PCR, and TCRdb kept only the in-frame ones, dropping some. The table lists tens of thousands of clones, 80% to 95% of them singletons. A word on this clone: The antigen is undetermined.

This TCR was recovered from a human patient who received an intestinal transplant, so some T cells may come from the graft donor. Sequencing was performed on bone marrow, taken 700 to 850 days after intestinal transplantation.

The CDR3 loop reads CASSPTGTRTDTQYF. The CDR3 DNA sequence: TGTGCCAGCAGCCCGACCGGGACCCGCACAGATACGCAGTATTTT. The rearrangement joins TRBV7-2 to TRBJ2-3; perhaps D is TRBD1 or TRBD2 (5 bases each). Germline CDR1 is SGHTA and CDR2 is FQGNSA. Trimming pared 5 bases from V and 1 base from J, leaving 13 bases between. CDR3 length: 15 amino acids.